The 14 T cell receptor beta chains given below trace back to one sample, sequenced in a study of T-cell memory formation after mild COVID-19. TCRdb independently ran MiXCR on the 5' RACE reads; one entry per CDR3 protein. The sample lists approximately 390,000 distinct CDR3 sequences; 15% to 20% were seen once. The specimen was PBMCs or a T cell subset sorted from them (not recorded which). The receptors shown here come from a man younger than 35 who had mild COVID-19 (a few samples of this study predate the infection). Cell type and time point are not known.

This clonotype occurred a few times. This chain joins TRBV12-3 or TRBV12-4 and TRBJ1-4, with 9 bases identical to TRBD1. This CDR3 is 16 amino acids long. Losses at the gene ends were 7 bases for V and 7 bases for J; bases not matched to a gene: 13. CDR3: CASTEARGQGPEKLFF. The DNA for the CDR3 is TGTGCCAGCACCGAGGCTCGGGGACAGGGCCCTGAAAAACTGTTTTTT.

This clonotype came up a few times. This rearrangement joins TRBV11-2 to TRBJ2-4; D unclear. V lost 2 bases to trimming and J lost 1 base, with 6 bases between them. The CDR3 is 14 residues long. Germline CDR1 is SGHAT and CDR2 is FQNNGV. Here the CDR3 DNA reads TGTGCCAGCAGCTTATGGTTTGCCAAAAACATTCAGTACTTC. Translated, it gives CASSLWFAKNIQYF.

The chain's CDR3 is CASNGDRTNTGELFF. CDR3 DNA sequence: TGCGCCAGCAACGGAGACAGGACGAACACCGGGGAGCTGTTTTTT. The chain joins TRBV5-1 to TRBJ2-2; the D gene is possibly TRBD1 (6 bases). Trimming stripped 6 bases from V and 0 bases from J, with 12 bases between. There are 15 residues in the CDR3. Germline assignment: CDR1 SGHRS and CDR2 YFSETQ.

This clonotype showed up many times. V and J are TRBV18 and TRBJ1-2, with a possible D match to TRBD1 (6 bases). Between the trimmed V and J ends, which lost 2 bases and 4 bases, there was a span of 14 bases. Germline V lookup: CDR1 KGHSH, CDR2 LQKENI. The length of the CDR3 is 15 residues. The CDR3 reads CASSPTRGQLYGYTF. CDR3 sequence (DNA): TGTGCCAGCTCACCAACTAGAGGACAGCTCTATGGCTACACCTTC.

Ten or more counts support this clonotype. V usage is TRBV7-9 and J usage is TRBJ2-1; the D gene is possibly TRBD2 (7 bases). CDR3 length: 16 amino acids. V lost 4 bases to trimming and J lost 7 bases, with 20 bases between them. CDR1 and CDR2 from the germline V gene are SEHNR and FQNEAQ (reference sequence). The CDR3 nucleotides are TGTGCCAGCAGCTCGAGGGGGGGCCTCGGAGTTAATGAGCAGTTCTTC. This encodes CASSSRGGLGVNEQFF.

The genes are TRBV4-3 and TRBJ1-2; no firm D call. The V gene lost 0 bases and the J gene lost 0 bases, with 14 bases spanning the gap. The CDR3 totals 17 residues. CDR1 is LGHNA, CDR2 YSLEER, per germline. The CDR3 sequence: CASSQDGWALANYGYTF. The CDR3 DNA follows: TGCGCCAGCAGCCAAGATGGGTGGGCCTTAGCTAACTATGGCTACACCTTC.

The chain has TRBV7-2 and TRBJ1-1; D remains unclear. The germline V and J ends were trimmed by 1 base and 4 bases, with 7 bases remaining between them. CDR3 length equals 13 residues. CDR1 is SGHTA, CDR2 FQGNSA, per germline. The CDR3, as DNA: TGTGCCAGCAGCTTAGATGGGCCCACTGAAGCTTTCTTT. Translated, it gives CASSLDGPTEAFF.

V is TRBV18 and J is TRBJ2-2; TRBD1 agrees at 7 bases. The CDR3 spans 15 residues. The junction had 5 bases not matched to a gene; V was cut back by 2 bases and J by 5 bases. Looked up from germline, CDR1 is KGHSH and CDR2 is LQKENI. In DNA form, the CDR3 reads TGTGCCAGCTCACCAGGGGACAGTCGGACCGGGGAGCTGTTTTTT. Translating gives CASSPGDSRTGELFF.

The V and J genes are TRBV7-9 and TRBJ2-1, with D perhaps TRBD2 (5 bases). Germline V gene data show CDR1 as SEHNR and CDR2 as FQNEAQ (reference sequence). Trimming stripped 1 base from V and 11 bases from J, with 18 bases between. CDR3 size: 15 residues. The CDR3 sequence is CASSLGGLGVRKQFF. As DNA, the CDR3 is TGTGCCAGCAGCTTAGGAGGGCTGGGCGTCAGAAAGCAGTTCTTC.

This clonotype showed up just a few times. The chain joins TRBV6-5 to TRBJ2-7; 10 bases fit TRBD1. CDR1 MNHEY and CDR2 SVGAGI come from the germline V gene. J was trimmed by 6 bases and V by 6 bases; bases with no gene match: 11. The CDR3 spans 15 residues. CDR3 residues: CASSVGQGGLGEQYF. In DNA, the CDR3 is TGTGCCAGCAGCGTCGGACAGGGGGGCTTGGGCGAGCAGTACTTC.

This clonotype was seen more than once but under ten times. The V call is TRBV7-9, the J call TRBJ2-5, with D perhaps TRBD2 (5 bases). Germline CDR1 reads SEHNR; CDR2 reads FQNEAQ (reference sequence). V lost 5 bases and J lost 4, with 8 bases in between. CDR3 length: 12 residues. CDR3 in amino acids: CASSPEGETQYF. CDR3 DNA: TGTGCCAGCAGCCCTGAGGGAGAGACCCAGTACTTC.

The chain uses TRBV6-2 or TRBV6-3 and TRBJ2-3; 7 nucleotides align to TRBD1. CDR3 length equals 15 residues. With 4 bases clipped from V and 0 bases from J, the junction kept 4 bases outside the gene matches. The germline V gene encodes CDR1 MNHEY and CDR2 SVGEGT. The CDR3 region is CASSWLGQSTDTQYF. CDR3 DNA: TGTGCCAGCAGTTGGCTGGGACAGAGCACAGATACGCAGTATTTT.

The CDR3 region has the DNA TGCGCCAGCAGCCCAAGGCCAGGGACGTCTGGAAACACCATATATTTT. It specifies CASSPRPGTSGNTIYF. The V and J genes are TRBV4-3 and TRBJ1-3; TRBD1 might be the D (5 bases). Trimming pared 4 bases from V and 1 base from J, leaving 14 bases between. Germline loops: CDR1 LGHNA, CDR2 YSLEER. CDR3 size: 16 residues.

The gene calls are TRBV12-3 or TRBV12-4 and TRBJ2-5; D may be TRBD2 (5 bases). The length of the CDR3 is 14 residues. V was clipped by 6 bases and J by 5 bases, with 16 bases between them. For the CDR3, the DNA is TGTGCCAGCAGCCCTTCGTACGGGGAGGAGACCCAGTACTTC. Amino acids: CASSPSYGEETQYF.